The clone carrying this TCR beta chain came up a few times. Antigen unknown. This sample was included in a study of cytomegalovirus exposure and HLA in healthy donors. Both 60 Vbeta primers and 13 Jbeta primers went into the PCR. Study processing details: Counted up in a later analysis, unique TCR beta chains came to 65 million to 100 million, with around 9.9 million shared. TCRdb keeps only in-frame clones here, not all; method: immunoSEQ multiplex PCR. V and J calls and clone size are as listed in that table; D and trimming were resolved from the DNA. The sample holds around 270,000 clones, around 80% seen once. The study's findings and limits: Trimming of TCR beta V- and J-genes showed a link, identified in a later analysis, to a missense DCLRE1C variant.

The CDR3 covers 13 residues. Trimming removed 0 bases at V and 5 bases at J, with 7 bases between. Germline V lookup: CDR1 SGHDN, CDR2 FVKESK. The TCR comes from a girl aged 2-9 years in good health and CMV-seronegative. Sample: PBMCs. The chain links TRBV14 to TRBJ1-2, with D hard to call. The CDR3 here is CASSQDRIYGYTF. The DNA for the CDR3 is TGTGCCAGCAGCCAAGACAGGATTTATGGCTACACCTTC.